This TCR beta chain was captured by sequencing in a study of cytomegalovirus exposure and HLA in healthy donors. Notes on the study in general: Specificity for CMV antigens was confirmed in vitro for a few of the CMV-associated chains.

Points on this clone: No antigen is known for it.

Using immunoSEQ multiplex PCR, the repertoire was profiled, and TCRdb retains in-frame clones only, with some absent. The sample yields about 200,000 clones, roughly 81% seen once. The CDR3 runs 14 residues. With V trimmed by 5 bases and J by 8 bases, 3 bases remained unmatched. In germline, CDR1 is SGHRS, CDR2 YFSETQ. The origin of this receptor is a woman aged 30 to 39 in good health and CMV-seronegative. The chain recombines TRBV5-1 with TRBJ2-1, with TRBD2 identical over 14 bases. Sequenced material: PBMCs. The CDR3 bases are TGCGCCAGCAGGACTAGCGGGAGGGGTGATGAGCAGTTCTTC. Its translation is CASRTSGRGDEQFF.